The 6 T cell receptor beta chains presented below share a single source sample, sequenced in a study of identical twins. TCRdb re-derived calls from the 5' RACE reads in MiXCR, one entry per CDR3 protein. The sample includes 550,000 to 700,000 distinct CDR3 sequences, 21% of them seen just once. The same data also went into a second study, on T cells expressing NK-cell markers.

Sequenced input: PBMCs. The origin of the receptors is a woman aged 18-30 years in good health.

The sample holds many counts of this clonotype. The J gene is TRBJ1-4, the V gene TRBV4-2; 8 bases agree with TRBD1. This CDR3 is built from 15 residues. The ends lost 2 bases at V and 10 bases at J; junction bases unmatched: 9. Germline V gives CDR1 LGHNA, CDR2 YNFKEQ. This CDR3 is CASSQKGQDAGKLFF. The CDR3 nucleotides are TGTGCCAGCAGCCAAAAGGGACAGGATGCCGGAAAACTGTTTTTT.

This clonotype was detected only a few times. This sequence joins TRBV30 and TRBJ1-1; D gene unclear. Germline assignment: CDR1 GTSNPN and CDR2 SVGIG (reference sequence). Trimming took 0 bases from V and 6 from J, leaving 11 bases between them. There are 13 residues in the CDR3. The chain's CDR3 is CAWSVNGLAEAFF. CDR3 DNA sequence: TGTGCCTGGAGTGTAAATGGGCTCGCTGAAGCTTTCTTT.

This clonotype was observed a handful of times. This chain uses TRBV12-3 or TRBV12-4 with TRBJ2-7, with D possibly called TRBD1 or TRBD2 (5 bases each). The CDR3 loop spans 15 amino acids. V was clipped by 5 bases and J by 0 bases, with 14 bases between them. The CDR3 bases are TGTGCCAGCAGTCATGCTGAGGGGAGCTCCTACGAGCAGTACTTC. Translation: CASSHAEGSSYEQYF.

This clonotype was observed at least ten times. The chain carries TRBV5-1 and TRBJ2-3; D is undetermined. The CDR3 is made up of 17 amino acids. CDR1 SGHRS and CDR2 YFSETQ come from the germline V gene. V dropped 0 bases and J dropped 1 base, with 15 bases sitting between them. The CDR3 here is CASSLATSDTRTDTQYF. The CDR3 region has the DNA TGCGCCAGCAGCTTGGCGACTTCCGATACGCGCACAGATACGCAGTATTTT.

This clonotype was picked up many times. V and J are TRBV12-3 or TRBV12-4 and TRBJ2-1, with D perhaps matching TRBD1 (5 bases). The CDR3 length is 14 residues. The germline V and J ends were trimmed by 7 bases and 1 base, with 11 bases remaining between them. CDR3 nucleotide sequence: TGTGCCAGCACCAGCTCAGGGTCCTACAATGAGCAGTTCTTC. It encodes CASTSSGSYNEQFF.

This clonotype was picked up a small number of times. V gene TRBV12-5 combines with J gene TRBJ2-7; TRBD1 aligns across 10 bases. The J segment lost 2 bases and the V segment lost 4 bases, leaving 11 bases of the junction unmatched. The CDR3 has 17 residues. Germline V gives CDR1 LGHNT, CDR2 FRNRAP. The CDR3 is CASGWELGTGVPYEQYF. The CDR3 bases are TGTGCTAGTGGTTGGGAATTGGGGACAGGGGTCCCCTACGAGCAGTACTTC.